This is a list of T cell receptor beta chains from one sample in a study of human T cells and chemical hapten exposure. TCRdb independently ran MiXCR on the RACE reads; one entry per CDR3 protein. Of more than 110,000 distinct CDR3 sequences in the sample, approximately 12% were seen once. The sequences come from whole blood, collected in connection with sensitization to the hapten diphenylcyclopropenone (DPC). All receptors derive from a woman in her fifties or sixties with alopecia areata. Some clones in this sample may be carry-over from other donors' samples. Each CDR3 is given with its conserved first and last residue. The order of the fields is J gene, V gene, clone size, D gene, CDR3 DNA, CDR3 protein. The D gene is left open where the match is weak. Rows give clone size only sometimes, using once, few, many, or a class for an expanded clone.

J gene: TRBJ2-1
V gene: TRBV28
clone size: NA
D gene: NA
CDR3 DNA: TGTGCCAGCAGTCGGATTGGCGGGCAGTCCTACAATGAGCAGTTCTTC
CDR3 protein: CASSRIGGQSYNEQFF

J gene: TRBJ2-7
V gene: TRBV29-1
clone size: NA
D gene: NA
CDR3 DNA: TGCAGCGTTCGGGACGGATACTCCTACGAGCAGTACTTC
CDR3 protein: CSVRDGYSYEQYF

J gene: TRBJ1-1
V gene: TRBV5-1
clone size: few
D gene: NA
CDR3 DNA: TGCGCCAGCAGCTCCGCACAGGGAATGAACACTGAAGCTTTCTTT
CDR3 protein: CASSSAQGMNTEAFF

J gene: TRBJ1-5
V gene: TRBV28
clone size: NA
D gene: NA
CDR3 DNA: TGTGCCAGCAGTTTATGGGCAGTGGATCAGCCCCAGCATTTT
CDR3 protein: CASSLWAVDQPQHF

J gene: TRBJ2-5
V gene: TRBV24-1
clone size: NA
D gene: NA
CDR3 DNA: TGTGCCACCGAGCCCGACCTGGGGGAGACCCAGTACTTC
CDR3 protein: CATEPDLGETQYF

J gene: TRBJ2-2
V gene: TRBV30
clone size: NA
D gene: NA
CDR3 DNA: TGTGCCTGGAGTGGAGGCGGGGAGCTGTTTTTT
CDR3 protein: CAWSGGGELFF

J gene: TRBJ2-3
V gene: TRBV4-3
clone size: many
D gene: NA
CDR3 DNA: TGCGCCAGCAGCCAAGAGGGCGGATGGGGGGATACGCAGTATTTT
CDR3 protein: CASSQEGGWGDTQYF

J gene: TRBJ2-7
V gene: TRBV11-3
clone size: few
D gene: NA
CDR3 DNA: TGTGCCAGCAGCTTGGGCCAGGGGTACTACGAGCAGTACTTC
CDR3 protein: CASSLGQGYYEQYF

J gene: TRBJ2-7
V gene: TRBV11-2
clone size: NA
D gene: TRBD2
CDR3 DNA: TGTGCCAGCAGCTTAGGGCTAGCGGTCTCCTACGAGCAGTACTTC
CDR3 protein: CASSLGLAVSYEQYF

J gene: TRBJ1-1
V gene: TRBV5-1
clone size: NA
D gene: NA
CDR3 DNA: TGCGCCAGCAGCCAAGCCGGGACGGCCAGCAACACTGAAGCTTTCTTT
CDR3 protein: CASSQAGTASNTEAFF

J gene: TRBJ2-2
V gene: TRBV9
clone size: NA
D gene: TRBD2
CDR3 DNA: TGTGCCAGCAGTCAAATTCCACGACTAGCTTTCCCCGGGGAGCTGTTTTTT
CDR3 protein: CASSQIPRLAFPGELFF

J gene: TRBJ1-6
V gene: TRBV5-5
clone size: NA
D gene: TRBD1
CDR3 DNA: TGTGCCAGCAGCTCGACAGGGGGCAGTTCACCCCTCCACTTT
CDR3 protein: CASSSTGGSSPLHF

J gene: TRBJ1-2
V gene: TRBV29-1
clone size: many
D gene: TRBD1
CDR3 DNA: TGCAGCGTTCGATTGACAGGGGCTAACTATGGCTACACCTTC
CDR3 protein: CSVRLTGANYGYTF

J gene: TRBJ2-3
V gene: TRBV28
clone size: many
D gene: NA
CDR3 DNA: TGTGCCAGCAGTCCCGGGACATCTTATAGCACAGATACGCAGTATTTT
CDR3 protein: CASSPGTSYSTDTQYF

J gene: TRBJ2-7
V gene: TRBV10-2
clone size: many
D gene: TRBD1
CDR3 DNA: TGCGCCAGCAGGGGGACAGCTTGGAACTACGAGCAGTACTTC
CDR3 protein: CASRGTAWNYEQYF

J gene: TRBJ2-7
V gene: TRBV14
clone size: many
D gene: NA
CDR3 DNA: TGTGCCAGCAGCCTTCCAGGGTGGTCGGGAGAGCAGTACTTC
CDR3 protein: CASSLPGWSGEQYF

J gene: TRBJ1-1
V gene: TRBV5-1
clone size: NA
D gene: NA
CDR3 DNA: TGCGCCAGCAGCTTGGTTGTGGGAGGCACTGAAGCTTTCTTT
CDR3 protein: CASSLVVGGTEAFF

J gene: TRBJ2-2
V gene: TRBV19
clone size: NA
D gene: NA
CDR3 DNA: TGTGCCAGTACCGCCAGGGTCACCGGGGAGCTGTTTTTT
CDR3 protein: CASTARVTGELFF

J gene: TRBJ1-1
V gene: TRBV12-3/TRBV12-4
clone size: few
D gene: NA
CDR3 DNA: TGTGCCAGCAGTAGCGCAGAGAACACTGAAGCTTTCTTT
CDR3 protein: CASSSAENTEAFF

J gene: TRBJ2-1
V gene: TRBV7-3
clone size: NA
D gene: NA
CDR3 DNA: TGTGCCAGCAGCCCCTGGGGAACGAGCTCCTACAATGAGCAGTTCTTC
CDR3 protein: CASSPWGTSSYNEQFF

J gene: TRBJ2-7
V gene: TRBV7-9
clone size: NA
D gene: NA
CDR3 DNA: TGTGCCAGCAGCCATACAGTTTGGGAGCAGTACTTC
CDR3 protein: CASSHTVWEQYF

J gene: TRBJ2-7
V gene: TRBV7-9
clone size: NA
D gene: NA
CDR3 DNA: TGTGCCAGCAGCCCAGGGGATAAAAACTACGAGCAGTACTTC
CDR3 protein: CASSPGDKNYEQYF

J gene: TRBJ2-1
V gene: TRBV5-1
clone size: NA
D gene: NA
CDR3 DNA: TGCGCCAGCAGCTTGGCCCAGAGCTCCTACAATGAGCAGTTCTTC
CDR3 protein: CASSLAQSSYNEQFF

J gene: TRBJ2-4
V gene: TRBV28
clone size: NA
D gene: TRBD1
CDR3 DNA: TGTGCCAGCAGCTGGGACAGGGGGCGGGGAGCCGCCAAAAACATTCAGTACTTC
CDR3 protein: CASSWDRGRGAAKNIQYF

J gene: TRBJ1-5
V gene: TRBV20-1
clone size: many
D gene: NA
CDR3 DNA: TGCAGTGCTACCGGGCTCCTTAATCAGCCCCAGCATTTT
CDR3 protein: CSATGLLNQPQHF

J gene: TRBJ2-1
V gene: TRBV5-8
clone size: many
D gene: TRBD2
CDR3 DNA: TGTGCCAGCACCATATACGGGAGGGGGGCGTACAATGAGCAGTTCTTC
CDR3 protein: CASTIYGRGAYNEQFF

J gene: TRBJ2-3
V gene: TRBV19
clone size: NA
D gene: TRBD2
CDR3 DNA: TGTGCCAGTGCCACAGCCGGGAGAGGGAGGGCAGATACGCAGTATTTT
CDR3 protein: CASATAGRGRADTQYF

J gene: TRBJ1-5
V gene: TRBV24-1
clone size: few
D gene: NA
CDR3 DNA: TGTGCCACCAGTGGACGGGTTCAACAGCCCCAGCATTTT
CDR3 protein: CATSGRVQQPQHF

J gene: TRBJ2-3
V gene: TRBV29-1
clone size: many
D gene: NA
CDR3 DNA: TGCAGCGCACAGGTCGGGGGCCCAGATACGCAGTATTTT
CDR3 protein: CSAQVGGPDTQYF

J gene: TRBJ1-2
V gene: TRBV3-1
clone size: NA
D gene: NA
CDR3 DNA: TGTGCCAGCAGCCAGAACCGCAGGGACTATGGCTACACCTTC
CDR3 protein: CASSQNRRDYGYTF

J gene: TRBJ2-5
V gene: TRBV20-1
clone size: few
D gene: NA
CDR3 DNA: TGCAGTGCTGGATTGGCTAGCGTCCAAGAGACCCAGTACTTC
CDR3 protein: CSAGLASVQETQYF

J gene: TRBJ2-7
V gene: TRBV20-1
clone size: many
D gene: NA
CDR3 DNA: TGCAGTGCTAGCGGGGCTTACGAGCAGTACTTC
CDR3 protein: CSASGAYEQYF

J gene: TRBJ1-2
V gene: TRBV7-9
clone size: many
D gene: NA
CDR3 DNA: TGTGCCAGCAGCTCCCACATGGGGGGTCTCGATATTGGCTACACCTTC
CDR3 protein: CASSSHMGGLDIGYTF

J gene: TRBJ1-2
V gene: TRBV18
clone size: NA
D gene: TRBD1
CDR3 DNA: TGTGCCAGCTTGCCGGGACAGGGAATCTATGGCTACACCTTC
CDR3 protein: CASLPGQGIYGYTF

J gene: TRBJ2-7
V gene: TRBV6-6
clone size: NA
D gene: NA
CDR3 DNA: TGTGCCAGCAGTTACTCGAGGTATTCCTACGAGCAGTACTTC
CDR3 protein: CASSYSRYSYEQYF